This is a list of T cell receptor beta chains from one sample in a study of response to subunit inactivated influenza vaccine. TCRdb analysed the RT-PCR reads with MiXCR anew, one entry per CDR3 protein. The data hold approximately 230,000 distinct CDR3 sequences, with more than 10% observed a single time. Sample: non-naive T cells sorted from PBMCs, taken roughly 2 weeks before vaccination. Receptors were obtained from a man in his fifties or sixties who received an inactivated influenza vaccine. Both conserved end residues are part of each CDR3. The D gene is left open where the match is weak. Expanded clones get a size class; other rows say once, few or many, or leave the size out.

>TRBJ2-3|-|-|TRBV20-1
CSAARGLYPDTQYF
TGCAGTGCTGCTCGGGGGCTGTACCCAGATACGCAGTATTTT
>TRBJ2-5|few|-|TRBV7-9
CASSLADLEETQYF
TGTGCCAGCAGCTTAGCGGATCTGGAGGAGACCCAGTACTTC
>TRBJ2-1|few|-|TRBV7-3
CASSLKDRRDEQFF
TGTGCCAGCAGCTTAAAGGACCGGCGGGATGAGCAGTTCTTC
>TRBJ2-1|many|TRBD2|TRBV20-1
CSARVGLEWQFF
TGCAGTGCTAGAGTCGGACTAGAGTGGCAGTTCTTC
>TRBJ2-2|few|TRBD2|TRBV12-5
CASGIHLRGTKGFTGELFF
TGTGCTAGTGGTATCCATCTCCGCGGGACTAAGGGCTTCACCGGGGAGCTGTTTTTT
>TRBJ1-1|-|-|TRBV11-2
CASSPIRTRSDTEAFF
TGTGCCAGCAGCCCCATTCGTACCCGGTCGGACACTGAAGCTTTCTTT
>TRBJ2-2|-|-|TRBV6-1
CASSPVDYPNTGELFF
TGTGCCAGCAGCCCCGTGGACTACCCGAACACCGGGGAGCTGTTTTTT
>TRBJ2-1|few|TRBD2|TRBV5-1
CASSQGLAGANEQFF
TGCGCCAGCAGCCAGGGACTAGCGGGAGCAAATGAGCAGTTCTTC
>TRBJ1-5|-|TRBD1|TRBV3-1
CASSHGQGSHPQHF
TGTGCCAGCAGCCATGGACAGGGCAGTCATCCCCAGCATTTT
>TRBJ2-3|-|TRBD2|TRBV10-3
CAIRPRGGTDTQYF
TGTGCCATCAGGCCGCGGGGGGGAACAGATACGCAGTATTTT
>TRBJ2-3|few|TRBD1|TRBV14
CASSDPGTGYSTDTQYF
TGTGCCAGCAGCGATCCTGGGACAGGGTATAGCACAGATACGCAGTATTTT
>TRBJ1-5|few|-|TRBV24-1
CATSRGNNQPQHF
TGTGCCACCAGTAGAGGGAATAATCAGCCCCAGCATTTT
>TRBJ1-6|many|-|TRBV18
CASSPWLQGRNSPLHF
TGTGCCAGCTCACCGTGGTTGCAGGGGCGGAATTCACCCCTCCACTTT
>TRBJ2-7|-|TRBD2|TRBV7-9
CASSDTSGRARGDEQYF
TGTGCCAGCAGCGACACTAGCGGGAGGGCCAGAGGGGACGAGCAGTACTTC
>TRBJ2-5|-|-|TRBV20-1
CSARRENQETQYF
TGCAGTGCCAGACGGGAGAACCAAGAGACCCAGTACTTC
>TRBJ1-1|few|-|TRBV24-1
CATSDRTRQEAFF
TGTGCCACCAGTGACCGGACAAGACAGGAAGCTTTCTTT